This T cell receptor (beta chain) originates from a study of blood T cell repertoires in COVID-19. Study-level background: T cells, B-cell-depleted T cells, or PBMCs provided the cDNA or gDNA that served as material.

CDR3 size: 18 residues. J was trimmed by 0 bases and V by 2 bases; bases with no gene match: 8. Germline V gives CDR1 SGHTA, CDR2 FQGNSA. Repertoires were generated with immunoSEQ multiplex PCR, while TCRdb's copy carries only in-frame clones and drops some. The sample records hundreds of thousands of clones, 89% being singletons. The chain recombines TRBV7-2 with TRBJ2-1; 9 nucleotides match TRBD2. Source material: peripheral blood. This TCR derives from a man between 60 and 75 years old who had recovered from COVID-19. The chain's CDR3 is CASSLKVRREGSYNEQFF. DNA of the CDR3: TGTGCCAGCAGCTTAAAGGTTCGGCGGGAGGGCTCCTACAATGAGCAGTTCTTC.